This T cell receptor (beta chain) appears in the sequencing data of a study of T-cell memory formation after mild COVID-19. Overall study context: TCR clusters mostly belonged to single donors.

General study results and limits: Day 15 to 85 contractors were CD4/CD8 balanced; later expanders leaned CD4+. Certain responding clones were present in pre-infection memory, suggesting participation of cross-reactive memory.

A remark on this clonotype: What it binds is not known.

Amplification by 5'RACE using constant-segment primers produced TCR alpha and TCR beta cDNA libraries that carried sample barcodes and UMIs. From the 5' RACE reads, TCRdb called clonotypes with MiXCR, one entry per CDR3 protein. This sample has tens of thousands of distinct CDR3 sequences, with around a quarter found just once. V was pared by 4 bases and J by 3 bases, with 5 bases of the junction left unmatched. The CDR3 extends over 15 amino acids. Germline values: CDR1 SEHNR, CDR2 FQNEAQ (reference sequence). The sample consisted of PBMCs or a T cell subset sorted from them (not recorded which). The chain joins TRBV7-9 to TRBJ2-5; TRBD1 matches at 10 bases. The receptor comes from a man aged 18 to 30 who had mild COVID-19 (a few samples of this study predate the infection). Cell type and time point are not known. CDR3 protein: CASSSPGTGEETQYF. CDR3 DNA: TGTGCCAGCAGCTCCCCCGGGACAGGGGAAGAGACCCAGTACTTC.